The present TCR beta chain was sequenced within a study of T cells of healthy individuals. The germline V gene has CDR1 DFQATT and CDR2 SNEGSKA (reference sequence). The CDR3 sequence is 17 residues long. V was pared by 0 bases and J by 2 bases, with 19 bases between. This clonotype was recorded a few times. MiXCR was run by TCRdb on the 5' RACE reads, yielding one entry per CDR3 protein. The data show 100,000 or so distinct CDR3 sequences, approximately 15% seen once. This receptor was identified in a human donor in good health. J is TRBJ1-2 and V is TRBV20-1, with D possibly TRBD1 on 6 matching bases. The CDR3 region has the DNA TGCAGTGCTAGAGACACCAGGGAGGGGGGGGCAAACTATGGCTACACCTTC. Amino acids: CSARDTREGGANYGYTF.